The clone carrying this TCR beta chain was seen at least ten times. Antigen: not known. This entry belongs to a study of T cell repertoires in cytomegalovirus infection. Study-wide background: CMV infection together with matching HLA type was indicated by public TCR beta signatures. Study findings and constraints: Frequencies of public TCR beta families were cumulated, and this identified carriers of CMV plus the relevant HLA.

TCRdb reanalysed the reads using MiXCR and keeps one entry per CDR3 protein. The table lists about 400,000 distinct CDR3 sequences, 18% of them singletons. Germline-derived CDR1 and CDR2 are SEHNR and FQNEAQ (reference sequence). Trimming cost V 4 bases and J 0 bases, with 12 bases left between them. The CDR3 spans 15 residues. The clonotype was recovered from a human donor in good health (CMV status not recorded). Some clones in this sample may be carry-over from other donors' samples. Sequenced sample: PBMCs. The V gene is TRBV7-9, the J gene TRBJ1-1; D is undetermined. The CDR3 loop reads CASSSLLGLNTEAFF. Here the CDR3 DNA reads TGTGCCAGCAGCTCCCTCTTGGGTCTGAACACTGAAGCTTTCTTT.